These T cell receptor beta chains were read from a single sample in a study of blood T cell repertoires in COVID-19. Clones were sequenced by immunoSEQ multiplex PCR, and TCRdb holds only the in-frame ones, with some missing. The sample contains roughly 40,000 clones, about 85% of which appear only once. The sequenced sample consisted of peripheral blood. These receptors were obtained from a woman of 80 years or more with acute or convalescent COVID-19. CDR3s include the opening cysteine and the closing phenylalanine or tryptophan. The order of the fields is J gene, V gene, D gene, clone size, CDR3 protein, CDR3 DNA. D genes are given only for firm matches. Some rows have no size entry. The others give once, few or many, or a class for an expanded clone.

j_call: TRBJ2-6
v_call: TRBV19
d_call: NA
clone_size: NA
cdr3_aa: CASIRAGANVLTF
cdr3_nt: TGTGCCAGTATTCGGGCTGGGGCCAACGTCCTGACTTTC

j_call: TRBJ2-3
v_call: TRBV3-1/TRBV3-2
d_call: TRBD2
clone_size: once
cdr3_aa: CASSQTSGSTDTQYF
cdr3_nt: TGTGCCAGCAGCCAGACTAGCGGAAGCACAGATACGCAGTATTTT

j_call: TRBJ1-1
v_call: TRBV2
d_call: NA
clone_size: NA
cdr3_aa: CASSGGGIGTEAFF
cdr3_nt: TGTGCCAGCAGTGGGGGGGGGATAGGTACTGAAGCTTTCTTT

j_call: TRBJ2-7
v_call: TRBV10-2
d_call: NA
clone_size: NA
cdr3_aa: CASRTGLTTLTSEQYF
cdr3_nt: TGCGCCAGCAGAACGGGACTGACAACTTTAACAAGCGAGCAGTACTTC

j_call: TRBJ2-3
v_call: TRBV5-6
d_call: NA
clone_size: NA
cdr3_aa: CASSLGAGSLADTQYF
cdr3_nt: TGTGCCAGCAGCTTAGGGGCGGGGAGTCTAGCAGATACGCAGTATTTT

j_call: TRBJ1-4
v_call: TRBV27
d_call: NA
clone_size: NA
cdr3_aa: CASSLIGGNEKLFF
cdr3_nt: TGTGCCAGCAGTTTAATCGGGGGGAATGAAAAACTGTTTTTT

j_call: TRBJ2-2
v_call: TRBV12-5
d_call: TRBD2
clone_size: NA
cdr3_aa: CASGSASWGGLTGELFF
cdr3_nt: TGTGCTAGTGGTTCGGCATCCTGGGGAGGGCTCACCGGGGAGCTGTTTTTT

j_call: TRBJ1-4
v_call: TRBV6-1
d_call: NA
clone_size: NA
cdr3_aa: CASSEQGGEKLFF
cdr3_nt: TGTGCCAGCAGTGAACAGGGTGGGGAAAAACTGTTTTTT

j_call: TRBJ1-5
v_call: TRBV20-1
d_call: TRBD1
clone_size: NA
cdr3_aa: CSASRGLGQGANQPQHF
cdr3_nt: TGCAGTGCTAGTAGAGGGCTGGGACAGGGGGCTAATCAGCCCCAGCATTTT

j_call: TRBJ2-7
v_call: TRBV7-2
d_call: NA
clone_size: once
cdr3_aa: CASSLGLWPYEQYF
cdr3_nt: TGTGCCAGCAGCTTAGGCCTCTGGCCCTACGAGCAGTACTTC

j_call: TRBJ1-6
v_call: TRBV6-5
d_call: NA
clone_size: once
cdr3_aa: CASSYGDSPLHF
cdr3_nt: TGTGCCAGCAGTTATGGAGATTCACCCCTCCACTTT

j_call: TRBJ2-3
v_call: TRBV3-1/TRBV3-2
d_call: TRBD2
clone_size: NA
cdr3_aa: CASSQGLAVDTQYF
cdr3_nt: TGTGCCAGCAGCCAGGGACTAGCGGTAGATACGCAGTATTTT

j_call: TRBJ2-7
v_call: TRBV11-1
d_call: NA
clone_size: once
cdr3_aa: CASSSGGGNYEQYF
cdr3_nt: TGTGCCAGCAGCTCTGGGGGGGGCAACTACGAGCAGTACTTC

j_call: TRBJ1-2
v_call: TRBV5-5
d_call: NA
clone_size: NA
cdr3_aa: CASSPQTGSPYGYTF
cdr3_nt: TGTGCCAGCAGCCCCCAGACAGGAAGTCCATATGGCTACACCTTC

j_call: TRBJ2-3
v_call: TRBV7-2
d_call: TRBD1
clone_size: NA
cdr3_aa: CASSLVGQGAGETQYF
cdr3_nt: TGTGCCAGCAGCTTAGTTGGACAGGGGGCTGGGGAGACGCAGTATTTT

j_call: TRBJ2-3
v_call: TRBV30
d_call: NA
clone_size: NA
cdr3_aa: CAWSEPSDNTDTQYF
cdr3_nt: TGTGCCTGGAGTGAGCCTAGCGACAACACAGATACGCAGTATTTT

j_call: TRBJ2-1
v_call: TRBV7-9
d_call: NA
clone_size: NA
cdr3_aa: CAGTEGSYNEQFF
cdr3_nt: TGTGCCGGCACGGAGGGCTCCTACAATGAGCAGTTCTTC

j_call: TRBJ2-1
v_call: TRBV25-1
d_call: NA
clone_size: NA
cdr3_aa: CASSDPTNNEQFF
cdr3_nt: TGTGCCAGCAGTGACCCCACAAACAATGAGCAGTTCTTC

j_call: TRBJ2-7
v_call: TRBV14
d_call: NA
clone_size: NA
cdr3_aa: CASSSGYEQYF
cdr3_nt: TGTGCCAGCAGCTCAGGGTACGAGCAGTACTTC

j_call: TRBJ2-3
v_call: TRBV7-2
d_call: TRBD2
clone_size: few
cdr3_aa: CASSHLAVPDADTQYF
cdr3_nt: TGTGCCAGCAGCCATCTAGCGGTCCCCGATGCAGATACGCAGTATTTT